This T cell receptor beta chain emerged from a study of shared clonotypes between healthy human individuals. Study findings and constraints: Some clonotypes were shared by all four sorted-subset donors, while others were not shared. The non-shared ones had lower generation probabilities than the shared ones. Although depth was large, rarefaction showed that sequencing of the sorted subsets was incomplete.

The repertoire was sequenced with immunoSEQ multiplex PCR; TCRdb's copy has only in-frame clones and lacks some. Of over 1.5 million clones in the sample, 95% to 99% were seen once. Per the germline V gene, CDR1 is MDHEN and CDR2 is SYDVKM. This CDR3 has 13 residues. Trimming left V 2 bases short and J 6 bases short, with 10 bases between. Note on this clone: Its cognate antigen is unknown.

The clonotype comes from a man aged 25-40 years in good health. Sample: naive CD4+ T cells sorted from blood. Sample subset: CD45RA+ positively selected. The J gene is TRBJ1-1, the V gene TRBV28; D might be TRBD1 (5 bases). The CDR3 DNA is TGTGCCAGCAGTTTAGTGGGGGAACCTGAAGCTTTCTTT. Protein: CASSLVGEPEAFF.